This T cell receptor beta chain was identified in a study of cytomegalovirus exposure and HLA in healthy donors (dated by TCRdb to about 2017). Describing the broader study: According to an earlier analysis of 550 to 750 of the donors, 150 million to 200 million T cells yielded 90 million to 130 million unique TCR beta sequences and around 280 Gb of sequence data. Roughly 320 gigabases of sequencing data and tens of millions of unique TCR sequences made up an early release that covered around 640 HLA-typed donors. Of the 398 genotyped donors, 75% to 85% were placed in the genetic ancestry cluster associated with self-reported Caucasian donors. The study aimed to test whether signatures of past pathogen exposure could be identified by cataloging public T cell receptors. The T cell repertoires of some 670 subjects were profiled by immunosequencing and related to cytomegalovirus serostatus. A separate validation cohort of 90 to 150 different subjects was used in addition to the approximately 610-subject first cohort. The study combined high-throughput TCR immunosequencing, statistical association of individual TCRs with disease status, and machine learning to predict cytomegalovirus infection status. A later analysis re-analyzed previously published TCR beta repertoires from several hundred donors and added high-resolution HLA genotyping to study TCR occurrence patterns. Rather than using new phenotypic data, the later analysis identified candidate immune exposures from TCR beta sequences and from how often those sequences occurred across donors. An earlier analysis of about 620 of the donors applied high-throughput TCR beta sequencing to assess whether each TCR beta V gene segment acted as functional or pseudogenic. Donor age, sex, ethnicity and CMV serostatus were collected together with the repertoire data. A later genetic analysis took genome-wide SNP genotypes for about three fifths of the 666 donors and used that subset as a discovery cohort. Every discovery cohort repertoire had been produced on one sequencing platform. Class I and class II HLA loci were covered by the typing at four-digit resolution. Typing coverage differed by locus: A, B, C, DRB1 and DQB1 were typed in about 620-640 donors, DQA1 in about 550, DPA1 in around 580, and DPB1 in just under 480. Four to six DR-DQ haplotypes were handled as single units for association and clustering, since linkage in the cohort was strong. Among some 400 genotyped donors of the cohort, an average of roughly 230,000 unique TCR beta nucleotide sequences was sequenced per donor, of which 15% to 20% were non-productive.

V loses 5 bases, J loses 3 bases, and the germline ends lie 17 bases apart. The CDR3 sequence holds 16 residues, the cysteine and phenylalanine included. The DNA shown is the 48-base CDR3, in frame from base 1. From a lookup of the germline V gene, CDR1 and CDR2 are SGHVS and FQNEAQ. Receptors were amplified or captured by the immunoSEQ multiplex PCR assay. For the multiplex PCR, a mixture combining 60 forward primers for TCR Vbeta segments and 13 reverse primers for TCR Jbeta segments was used. Amplification of the CDR3 region of rearranged TCR beta genes was performed with a multiplex PCR assay on genomic DNA. The amplified TCR beta libraries were sequenced on the Illumina HiSeq System as 87-base-pair reads. Per the source publication's procedure: A later analysis tallied about 77 million unique TCR beta chains across the approximately 670 repertoires, and about 12 million of those chains were shared by two or more donors. Raw reads were error-corrected and collapsed into unique sequences by a nearest-neighbor algorithm in which closely related sequences were merged to remove PCR and sequencing errors. To assign V, D and J gene segments, CDR3 sequences were aligned to IMGT reference sequences. For a sequence to be retained, at least a six-nucleotide match to both a V gene segment and a J gene segment was required. Rearrangements were called productive when the CDR3 lacked stop codons and stayed in frame with V and J; all others were non-productive. Following IMGT convention, CDR3 was defined as the stretch from the second conserved V-encoded cysteine up to the conserved J-encoded phenylalanine. The earlier analysis of some 550 of the donors excluded any sequence lacking an unambiguous match to a single V gene segment. In an earlier analysis of several hundred of the donors, V segments were called functional above 56.7% productive rearrangements and were called segregating when the between-donor standard deviation exceeded 5%. A statistical classification framework was developed to diagnose cytomegalovirus status using the catalog of TCR beta chain sequences. In a later analysis, TCR nucleotide sequences were compared against IMGT/GENE-DB human TR gene sequences so that V and J genes could be assigned. In a later analysis, CDR3 sequences and most-parsimonious VDJ recombination scenarios were assigned using the TCRdist pipeline. In a later analysis, each TCR beta chain was defined by its CDR3 amino acid sequence together with its V-gene family, and reads lacking a unique V-gene family were excluded. As a way to deal with suspected cross-contamination and a sequencing artifact, a later analysis dropped under 600 nucleotide sequences that were highly shared and had low generation probability. A later analysis calculated a clonal expansion index for each public chain from normalized within-repertoire ranks of inferred template counts. Generation probabilities in a later analysis came from a VDJ recombination model fitted to out-of-frame rearrangements, and those results were checked against IGoR. Hypergeometric tests were used in a later analysis to score TCR-TCR, TCR-HLA and TCR-CMV co-occurrence, with a repertoire-size bias correction applied to the TCR pairs. To estimate false discovery rates, a later analysis permuted the HLA or CMV assignments 20 times. In a later analysis, co-occurring TCRs were grouped using DBSCAN, and TCRdist sequence similarity was added for clustering within HLA-allele-positive subsets. Co-occurrence clustering excluded repertoires with fewer than 30,000 or more than 120,000 public chains, plus five with anomalous nucleotide sharing. TCRdb carries this immuneACCESS record with in-frame sequences only. Its versions omit some clonotypes, under half of them owing to an unresolved V gene in the studies checked, with the rest unexplained. Clone size and the V and J calls come from that table; the DNA yielded D and trimming. The sample data list around 150,000 clones, and 60% to 80% of these were observed just once. The top ten clones comprise roughly an eighth of the sample.

Summary of the overall study and its limitations: According to the authors, the approach could potentially be generalized to other disease states and immunological phenotypes. The presence/absence analyses assumed that sequencing depth was roughly uniform across donors, and that assumption may not be true. An association between a missense DCLRE1C variant and V-gene and J-gene trimming of TCR beta chains was found in a later genetic analysis and replicated in an independent cohort. An earlier analysis of 587 of the donors showed that most TCR beta V segments appeared in productive rearrangements either about 87% or about 30% of the time, which broadly matched IMGT annotations. The 87-base-pair reads could not distinguish some IMGT-functional V segments, including TRBV6-2 and TRBV6-3, so those segments were excluded. Because HLA typing was unavailable for some donors at each locus, only the typed subset was used in association tests. For the cohort, immune exposure information was limited to CMV serostatus. A further reported finding was that TCR beta sequences accurately predicted the HLA-A and HLA-B alleles for most subjects in the first cohort. In a later analysis, several top co-occurrence clusters were reported to appear linked to parvovirus B19, influenza, CMV and Epstein-Barr virus. Correlated functional status among segregating V segments might reflect linkage disequilibrium, but an unknown experimental factor could not be ruled out. In the study, approximately 150 TCR beta chains were listed as associated with cytomegalovirus. Only TCR beta chains were sequenced in this cohort, and the absence of alpha or paired-chain data limited detectable features. Compared with equally common non-associated chains, HLA-associated TCR beta chains in a later analysis were more clonally expanded and had lower generation probabilities. A cluster of highly shared sequence variants was judged likely to be a technical artifact of the sequencing pipeline. A later genetic analysis reported fewer N-insertions in productive TCRs among donors in an Asian-associated ancestry cluster than the 666-donor mean. In a later analysis, most CMV-associated TCR beta chains were found to appear HLA-restricted, with HLA associations seemingly driven largely by CMV exposure. While some public TCRs were present in many individuals, most TCR sequences turned up only very rarely across donors. In a later analysis, the rate of TCR association differed among HLA loci, with DRB1 alleles having the most associated TCRs and HLA-C alleles having the fewest. Three of the identified cytomegalovirus-associated TCR beta chains were confirmed in vitro to be specific for cytomegalovirus antigens. The earlier analysis of about 600 of the donors excluded some 16 rarely observed V segments, including chromosome 9 orphons, because counts were too low. In a later analysis, more than 15,000 TCR beta sequences were associated with specific HLA alleles at a false discovery rate of 0.05. The classifier was reported to diagnose cytomegalovirus status with high specificity and sensitivity in both the original and validation cohorts. Strong co-occurrence of HLA alleles, especially DR and DQ, made assigning TCR associations to individual alleles difficult.

The cohort was made up of under 800 healthy bone marrow donors. At the time of sampling, every cohort member was nominally healthy, though immune exposures that went unrecorded were likely present. The donor was CMV seropositive and was included in the group of 250 to 350 seropositive cohort members. A peripheral blood sample was collected from each donor, and TCR beta sequencing was performed on peripheral blood mononuclear cells. Genomic DNA was extracted from the blood cell samples with the Qiagen DNeasy Blood Extraction Kit. As to this clone: Its antigen specificity is not known. Base qualities are not provided; no much larger clone lies one nucleotide away.

This clonotype originated in a man aged 45-60 years in good health and CMV-seropositive. The sample comprised PBMCs. The chain uses TRBV7-8 and TRBJ2-1, with no confidently assigned D gene. Read as DNA, the sequence is TGTGCCAGCAGCAAAAGGCGGCTAGAAGACTACAATGAGCAGTTCTTC. Translation gives CASSKRRLEDYNEQFF.